This TCR beta chain comes out of a study of regulatory T cells in long-lasting Graves disease. Whole-study findings and limits: TRBV28, TRBJ1-2 and TRBJ2-5 were favored in persistent disease.

Many counts were recorded for this clonotype. Antigen: not known. Trimming removed 5 bases from V and 7 bases from J; junction bases left unmatched: 20. The CDR3 totals 18 residues. The germline V gene has CDR1 SGHTA and CDR2 FQGNSA. Time point of the sample: newly diagnosed GD, antithyroid drugs for less than 3 months. Generation of the TCR library employed RNA extracted from PBMCs. Sequencing libraries for TCR beta were prepared with iRepertoire HTBI primers and Arm-PCR of CDR3 regions. Via MiXCR, TCRdb re-called the multiplex PCR reads, giving one row per CDR3 protein. The table includes about half a million distinct CDR3 sequences, about 12% detected once. These same data were also listed under a study on T cells in Graves' hyperthyroidism and ophthalmopathy. From that report: In the analysis, a 13 V-J model separated ophthalmopathy from stable hyperthyroidism.

The sequence derives from a woman aged 25 to 39 with Graves disease. The material was peripheral blood mononuclear cells (PBMCs), obtained at new diagnosis, from a patient treated with antithyroid drugs. J is TRBJ2-1 and V is TRBV7-2; 7 bases map to TRBD2. The DNA for the CDR3 is TGTGCCAGCAGCCCCTATGGGGGAGGGGCGGGGGATGGTAATGAGCAGTTCTTC. Translated, it gives CASSPYGGGAGDGNEQFF.